The present T cell receptor beta chain was sequenced within a study of T-cell reconstitution after alpha-beta-depleted transplantation in children. Study findings and constraints: Surviving recipient T cells and thymic progenitors accounted for the high day-60 TCRbeta diversity observed in some patients. Two months or so post-transplant, alpha-beta T cells reportedly derived from several hundred expanded graft clones. Diversity and T-cell counts at one year after transplant derived mostly from new T cells.

V lost 1 base, J lost 2 bases, and 21 bases lay in between. The length of the CDR3 is 19 residues. CDR1 and CDR2 from the germline V gene are KGHSH and LQKENI. A note on this clonotype: Its antigen is unknown.

Preparation of the TCRbeta library involved a method that used unique molecular identifiers. A single record per CDR3 protein comes from TCRdb applying MiXCR to the PCR reads. This sample has more than 400,000 distinct CDR3 sequences, with 11% found just once. This sample comprised PBMCs, mostly from graft donor cells, obtained 180 days after TCRalphabeta/CD19-depleted stem cell transplant. The V call is TRBV18, the J call TRBJ1-5; D is perhaps TRBD1 (6 bases). The source is a female patient aged 2-10 years who had a stem cell transplant for aplastic anemia, so the T cells may come from the graft donor. Here the CDR3 reads CASSPRPWGGHEGNQPQHF. The CDR3 DNA reads as TGTGCCAGCTCACCACGGCCATGGGGGGGGCATGAGGGCAATCAGCCCCAGCATTTT.